One and the same sample provided the 4 T cell receptor beta chains below, sequenced in a study of cytomegalovirus exposure and HLA in healthy donors. The PCR made use of 60 Vbeta and 13 Jbeta primers. Using immunoSEQ multiplex PCR, the repertoire was profiled, and TCRdb retains in-frame clones only, with some absent. The sample has roughly 150,000 clones; roughly 10% are singletons. The sequencing sample was made of PBMCs. The source is a man aged 45-65 years in good health and CMV-seronegative.

A few counts support this clone. This rearrangement joins TRBV5-6 to TRBJ2-3, with 8 bases aligning to TRBD2. The CDR3 is 15 residues long. CDR1 SGHDT and CDR2 YYEEEE come from the germline V gene. Trimming took 2 bases from V and 0 from J; bases not matched to a gene: 2. The CDR3 is CASSLTSGSTDTQYF. The CDR3 DNA is TGTGCCAGCAGCTTAACTAGCGGAAGCACAGATACGCAGTATTTT.

J is TRBJ2-3 and V is TRBV4-2; D is perhaps TRBD2 (7 bases). Looked up from germline, CDR1 is LGHNA and CDR2 is YNFKEQ. V was trimmed by 6 bases and J by 2 bases, leaving 12 bases between them. CDR3 length equals 14 residues. The CDR3 region is CASRSGGATDTQYF. DNA of the CDR3: TGTGCCAGCAGGTCTGGGGGGGCCACAGATACGCAGTATTTT.

This rearrangement joins TRBV5-1 to TRBJ2-1, with 13 bases aligning to TRBD2. V trimming: 4 bases; J trimming: 8 bases; junction bases outside the gene matches: 9. There are 16 residues in the CDR3. CDR1 is SGHRS, CDR2 YFSETQ, per germline. Written as DNA, the CDR3 is TGCGCCAGCAGCACCAGGACTAGCGGGAGTGTCGATGAGCAGTTCTTC. It encodes CASSTRTSGSVDEQFF. Filled out from reference TRBV5-1 and TRBJ2-1, the complete variable domain reads KAGVTQTPRYLIKTRGQQVTLSCSPISGHRSVSWYQQTPGQGLQFLFEYFSETQRNKGNFPGRFSGRQFSNSRSEMNVSTLELGDSALYLCASSTRTSGSVDEQFFGPGTRLTVL.

This rearrangement joins TRBV5-4 to TRBJ1-4; TRBD1 matches 7 bases. Germline V gene data show CDR1 as SGHNT and CDR2 as YYREEE (reference sequence). After removal of 0 bases from V and 7 bases from J, the junction contained 3 bases not matched to a gene. The CDR3 extends over 14 amino acids. CDR3 in amino acids: CASSLDRGSEKLFF. Written as DNA, the CDR3 is TGTGCCAGCAGCTTGGACAGGGGTTCTGAAAAACTGTTTTTT.